Given below is one TCR beta chain in context. The target antigen is unknown. The same CDR3 is also encoded by other DNA sequences in this sample. Trimming cost V 0 bases and J 5 bases, with 7 bases left between them. Germline V CDR1 and CDR2: SGHAT, FQNNGV. The CDR3 has 13 residues. Profiling relied on immunoSEQ multiplex PCR, and the TCRdb table lists in-frame clones only, not all of them. The profile shows some 2 million clones, over 85% of them singletons. The data originate from a study of shared clonotypes between healthy human individuals. Across the whole study: Two women and a few men aged 18 to 49 served as donors. Used for every donor were three CD4 naive, three CD4 memory, two CD8 naive and one CD8 memory plate.

The naive CD8 population came from CD45RO-negative cells selected for CCR7, without terminally differentiated effector memory CD45RA+ cells. Study-wide points: Lower generation probabilities were found for non-shared clonotypes than for those shared by all four donors.

This sequence originates from a man between 18 and 29 years old in good health. The genes are TRBV11-2 and TRBJ1-1; D unresolved. Input material: naive CD8+ T cells sorted from blood. As DNA, the CDR3 is TGTGCCAGCAGCTTAGAACCAAGGACTGAAGCTTTCTTT. Protein product: CASSLEPRTEAFF.